A single sample is the source of the 6 T cell receptor beta chains below, sequenced in a study of regulatory T cells in long-lasting Graves disease. Arm-PCR of CDR3 regions and iRepertoire HTBI primers were the basis on which TCR beta libraries were built. TCRdb analysed the multiplex PCR reads with MiXCR anew, one entry per CDR3 protein. This sample has nearly 350,000 distinct CDR3 sequences, with around a fifth found just once. The sample's time point: persistent/refractory GD, antithyroid drugs over 5 years with positive TRAb. Extracted RNA from PBMCs served as the source of the TCR library. Sequencing used peripheral blood mononuclear cells (PBMCs), obtained when the disease was refractory, from a patient treated with antithyroid drugs. Every receptor here comes from a female donor with Graves disease.

Comment on this clonotype: A much larger clonotype is one base distant, so this may be a read error. This chain links TRBV6-1 with TRBJ1-1, with D maybe TRBD1 (5 bases). Germline loops: CDR1 MNHNS, CDR2 SASEGT. This CDR3 has 14 residues. CDR3 DNA: TGTGCCAGCAGAGCGGGCGCGACGGACACTAAAGCTTTCTTT. This gives the protein CASRAGATDTKAFF.

The V and J genes are TRBV6-5 and TRBJ2-7; the D call may be TRBD1 or TRBD2 (5 bases each). CDR3 length equals 13 residues. Between the trimmed V and J ends, which lost 0 bases and 7 bases, there was a span of 10 bases. Germline assignment: CDR1 MNHEY and CDR2 SVGAGI. The CDR3 nucleotides read TGTGCCAGCAGTTACTCGGGGGAGCGAGAGCAGTACTTC. Its protein product is CASSYSGEREQYF.

In this sample, this clonotype turned up many times. The chain is built from TRBV28 and TRBJ1-1, with D unclear. The V gene's germline CDR1 is MDHEN and CDR2 SYDVKM. Trimming stripped 5 bases from V and 5 bases from J, with 15 bases between. This CDR3 spans 14 amino acids. The CDR3 reads CASSRGRLGTEAFF. The DNA of the CDR3 is TGTGCCAGCAGTCGCGGACGCCTTGGGACTGAAGCTTTCTTT.

This clonotype has ten or more counts. The rearrangement links TRBV28 to TRBJ2-2, with D possibly being TRBD1 (6 bases). The V end lost 2 bases, the J end lost 3 bases, and 13 bases lay between the germline ends. Germline CDR1 reads MDHEN; CDR2 reads SYDVKM. CDR3 length equals 16 residues. The CDR3 is CASSLTSYRDTGELFF. The CDR3 DNA sequence: TGTGCCAGCAGTTTAACTTCCTACAGGGACACCGGGGAGCTGTTTTTT.

Regarding this clonotype: A clone one base away is much larger, so this may be a read error. The chain employs TRBV10-3 and TRBJ1-1; D is perhaps TRBD1 (6 bases). From germline, CDR1 is ENHRY and CDR2 SYGVKD. The V gene lost 6 bases and the J gene lost 4 bases, with 12 bases spanning the gap. The CDR3 is 13 amino acids. The CDR3 sequence is CAIRQGESTEAFF. In DNA, the CDR3 is TGTGCCATCAGACAGGGTGAGAGCACTGAAGCTTTCTTT.

This clonotype was seen a few times. The V call is TRBV7-8, the J call TRBJ2-7; TRBD1 is a possible D gene (5 bases). Looked up from germline, CDR1 is SGHVS and CDR2 is FQNEAQ. The CDR3 runs to 18 residues. V lost 3 bases to trimming and J lost 7 bases, with 28 bases between them. As DNA, the CDR3 is TGTGCCAGCAGCTTTCTGGCAGGGCCGAGACGCGATACGTTTGAGCAGTACTTC. This codes for CASSFLAGPRRDTFEQYF.